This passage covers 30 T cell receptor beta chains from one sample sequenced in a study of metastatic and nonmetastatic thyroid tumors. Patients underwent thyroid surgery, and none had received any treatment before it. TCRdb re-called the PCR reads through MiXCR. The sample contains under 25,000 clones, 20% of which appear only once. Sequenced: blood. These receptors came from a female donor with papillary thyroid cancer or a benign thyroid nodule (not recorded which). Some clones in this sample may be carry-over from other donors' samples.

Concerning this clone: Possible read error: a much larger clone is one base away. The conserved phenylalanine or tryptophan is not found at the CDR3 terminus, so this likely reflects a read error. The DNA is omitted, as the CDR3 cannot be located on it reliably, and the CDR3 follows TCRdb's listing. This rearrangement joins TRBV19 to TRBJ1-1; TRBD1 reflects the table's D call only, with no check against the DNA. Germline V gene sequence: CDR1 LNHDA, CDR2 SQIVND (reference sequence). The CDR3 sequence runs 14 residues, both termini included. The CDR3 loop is CASSIGDRRTEALL.

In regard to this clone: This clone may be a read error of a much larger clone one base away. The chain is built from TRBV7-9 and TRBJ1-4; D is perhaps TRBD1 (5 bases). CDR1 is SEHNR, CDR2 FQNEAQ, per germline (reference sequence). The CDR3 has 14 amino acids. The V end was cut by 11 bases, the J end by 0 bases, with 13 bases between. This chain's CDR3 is CASVTDSTNEKLFF. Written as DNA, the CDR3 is TGTGCCTCGGTGACAGATTCAACTAATGAAAAACTGTTTTTT.

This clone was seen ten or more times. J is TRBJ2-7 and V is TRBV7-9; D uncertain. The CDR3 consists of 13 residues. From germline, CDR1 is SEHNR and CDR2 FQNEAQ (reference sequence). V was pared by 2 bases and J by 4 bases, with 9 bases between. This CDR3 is CASSLIGFYEQYF. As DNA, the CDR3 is TGTGCCAGCAGCTTAATTGGGTTTTACGAGCAGTACTTC.

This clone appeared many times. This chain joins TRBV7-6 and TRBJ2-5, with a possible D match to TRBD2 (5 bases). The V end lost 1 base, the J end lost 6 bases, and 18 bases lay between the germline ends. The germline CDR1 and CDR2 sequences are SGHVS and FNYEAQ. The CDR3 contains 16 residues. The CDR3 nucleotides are TGTGCCAGCAGCTTAGGACTGGGGTCGGGGTTCCAGACCCAGTACTTC. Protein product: CASSLGLGSGFQTQYF.

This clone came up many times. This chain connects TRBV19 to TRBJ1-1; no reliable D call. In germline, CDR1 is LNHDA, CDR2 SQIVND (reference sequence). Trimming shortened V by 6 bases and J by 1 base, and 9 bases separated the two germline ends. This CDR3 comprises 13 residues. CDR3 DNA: TGTGCCAGTAGGGAGGGAAGGAACACTGAAGCTTTCTTT. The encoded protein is CASREGRNTEAFF.

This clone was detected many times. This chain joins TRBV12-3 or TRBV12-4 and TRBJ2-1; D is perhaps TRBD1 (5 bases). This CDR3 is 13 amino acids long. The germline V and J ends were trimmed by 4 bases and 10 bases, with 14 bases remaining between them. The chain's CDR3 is CASSSREGKEQFF. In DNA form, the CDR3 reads TGTGCCAGCAGTTCCAGGGAAGGGAAAGAGCAGTTCTTC.

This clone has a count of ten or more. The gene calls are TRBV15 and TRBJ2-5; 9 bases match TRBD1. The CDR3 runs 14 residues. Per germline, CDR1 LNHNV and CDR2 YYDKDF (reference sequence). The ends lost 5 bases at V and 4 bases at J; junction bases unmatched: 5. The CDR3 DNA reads TGTGCCACCAGCGTGAACAGGGGGCGAGAGACCCAGTACTTC. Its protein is CATSVNRGRETQYF.

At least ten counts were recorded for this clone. Written as DNA, the CDR3 is TGTGCCAGCAGCTGGAACCATCTCACTGAAGCTTTCTTT. The encoded protein is CASSWNHLTEAFF. The rearrangement links TRBV11-2 to TRBJ1-1; D gene unclear. The V gene lost 4 bases and the J gene lost 4 bases, with 10 bases spanning the gap. This CDR3 has 13 amino acids. Per the germline V gene, CDR1 is SGHAT and CDR2 is FQNNGV. Using reference TRBV11-2 and TRBJ1-1 for the parts outside the CDR3, the full variable domain is EAGVAQSPRYKIIEKRQSVAFWCNPISGHATLYWYQQILGQGPKLLIQFQNNGVVDDSQLPKDRFSAERLKGVDSTLKIQPAKLEDSAVYLCASSWNHLTEAFFGQGTRLTVV.

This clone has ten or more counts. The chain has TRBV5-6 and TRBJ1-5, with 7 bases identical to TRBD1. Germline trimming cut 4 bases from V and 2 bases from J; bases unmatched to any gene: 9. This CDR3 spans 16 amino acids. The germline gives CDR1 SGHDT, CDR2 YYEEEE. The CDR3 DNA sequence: TGTGCCAGCAGCCTGGGGCCAACAGGGGGCAATCAGCCCCAGCATTTT. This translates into CASSLGPTGGNQPQHF.

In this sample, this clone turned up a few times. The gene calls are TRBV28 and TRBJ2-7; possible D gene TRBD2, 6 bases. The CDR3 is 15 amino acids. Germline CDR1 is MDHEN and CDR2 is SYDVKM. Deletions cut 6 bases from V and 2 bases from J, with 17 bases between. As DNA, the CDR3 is TGTGCCAGCAGCAGGGAAGGGGACTTTCCCTACGAGCAGTACTTC. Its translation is CASSREGDFPYEQYF. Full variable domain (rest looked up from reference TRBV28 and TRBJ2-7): DVKVTQSSRYLVKRTGEKVFLECVQDMDHENMFWYRQDPGLGLRLIYFSYDVKMKEKGDIPEGYSVSREKKERFSLILESASTNQTSMYLCASSREGDFPYEQYFGPGTRLTVT.

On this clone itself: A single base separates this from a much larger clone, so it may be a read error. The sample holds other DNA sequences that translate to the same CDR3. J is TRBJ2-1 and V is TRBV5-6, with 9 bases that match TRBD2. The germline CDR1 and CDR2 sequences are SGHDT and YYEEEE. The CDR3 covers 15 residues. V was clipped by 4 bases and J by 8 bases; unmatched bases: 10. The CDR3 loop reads CASSLVLAGDHEQFF. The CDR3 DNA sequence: TGTGCCAGCAGCCTGGTTTTAGCGGGAGACCATGAGCAGTTCTTC.

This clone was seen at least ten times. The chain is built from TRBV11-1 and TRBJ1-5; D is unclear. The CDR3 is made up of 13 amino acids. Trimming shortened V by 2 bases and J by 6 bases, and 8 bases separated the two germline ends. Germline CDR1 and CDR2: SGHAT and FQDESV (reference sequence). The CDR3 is CASSLTGRQPQHF. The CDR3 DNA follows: TGTGCCAGCAGCTTAACCGGTCGTCAGCCCCAGCATTTT.

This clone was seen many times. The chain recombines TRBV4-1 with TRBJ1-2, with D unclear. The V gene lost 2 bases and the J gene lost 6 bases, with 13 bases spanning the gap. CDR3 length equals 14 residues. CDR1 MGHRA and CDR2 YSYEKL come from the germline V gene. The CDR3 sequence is CASSQIPPAHGYTF. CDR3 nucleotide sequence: TGCGCCAGCAGCCAAATACCCCCTGCCCATGGCTACACCTTC.

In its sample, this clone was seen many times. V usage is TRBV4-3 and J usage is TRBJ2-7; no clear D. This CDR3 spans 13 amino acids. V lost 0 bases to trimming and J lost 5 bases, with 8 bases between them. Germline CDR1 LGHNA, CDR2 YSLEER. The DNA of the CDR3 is TGCGCCAGCAGCCAAGAGGGATGGGACGAGCAGTACTTC. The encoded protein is CASSQEGWDEQYF.

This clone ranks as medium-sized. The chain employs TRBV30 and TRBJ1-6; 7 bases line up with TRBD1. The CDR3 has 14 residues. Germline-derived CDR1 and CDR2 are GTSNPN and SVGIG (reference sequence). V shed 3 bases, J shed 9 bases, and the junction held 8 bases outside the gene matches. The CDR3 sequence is CAWRDPRQGSPLHF. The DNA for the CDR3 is TGTGCCTGGAGGGACCCTAGACAGGGTTCACCCCTCCACTTT.

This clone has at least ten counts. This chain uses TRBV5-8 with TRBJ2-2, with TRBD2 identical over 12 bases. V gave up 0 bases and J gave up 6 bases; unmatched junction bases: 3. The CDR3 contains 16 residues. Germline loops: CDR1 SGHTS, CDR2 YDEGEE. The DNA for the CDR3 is TGTGCCAGCAGCTTGGTACTAGCGGGAGGCCCCGGGGAGCTGTTTTTT. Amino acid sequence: CASSLVLAGGPGELFF.

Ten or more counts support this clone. CDR3 DNA sequence: TGTGCCAGCAGTGGGGGACTCGATCAAGAGACCCAGTACTTC. Protein: CASSGGLDQETQYF. The chain recombines TRBV2 with TRBJ2-5; D is perhaps TRBD2 (6 bases). Trimming pared 4 bases from V and 2 bases from J, leaving 11 bases between. The CDR3 contains 14 residues. Germline CDR1 reads SNHLY; CDR2 reads FYNNEI.

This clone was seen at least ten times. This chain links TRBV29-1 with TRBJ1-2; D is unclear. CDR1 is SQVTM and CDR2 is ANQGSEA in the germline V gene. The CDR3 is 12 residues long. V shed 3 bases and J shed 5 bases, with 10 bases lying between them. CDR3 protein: CSVDEMGYGYTF. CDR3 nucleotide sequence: TGCAGCGTTGATGAAATGGGGTATGGCTACACCTTC. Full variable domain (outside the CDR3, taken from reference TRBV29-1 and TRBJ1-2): SAVISQKPSRDICQRGTSLTIQCQVDSQVTMMFWYRQQPGQSLTLIATANQGSEATYESGFVIDKFPISRPNLTFSTLTVSNMSPEDSSIYLCSVDEMGYGYTFGSGTRLTVV.

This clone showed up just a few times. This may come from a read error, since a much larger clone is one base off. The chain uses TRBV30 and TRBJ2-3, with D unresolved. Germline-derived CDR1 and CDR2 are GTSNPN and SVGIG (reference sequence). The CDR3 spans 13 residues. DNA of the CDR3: TGTGCCTGGAGTGTACTTGGGTTGGGTACGAAGTATTTT. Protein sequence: CAWSVLGLGTKYF.

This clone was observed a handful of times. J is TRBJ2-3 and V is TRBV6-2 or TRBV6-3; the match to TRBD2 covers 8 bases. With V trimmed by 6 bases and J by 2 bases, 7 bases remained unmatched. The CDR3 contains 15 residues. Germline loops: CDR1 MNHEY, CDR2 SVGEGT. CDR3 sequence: CASSSWTSSTDTQYF. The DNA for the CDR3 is TGTGCCAGCAGCTCCTGGACTAGCTCCACAGATACGCAGTATTTT.

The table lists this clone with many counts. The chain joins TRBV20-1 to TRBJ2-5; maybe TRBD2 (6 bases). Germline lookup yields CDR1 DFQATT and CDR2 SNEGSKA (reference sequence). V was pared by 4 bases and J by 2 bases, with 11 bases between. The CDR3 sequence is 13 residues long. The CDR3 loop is CSAKLAIQETQYF. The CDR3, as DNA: TGCAGTGCTAAGCTAGCGATTCAAGAGACCCAGTACTTC.

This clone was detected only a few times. As DNA, the CDR3 is TGTGCCAGCAGCCAAGATGGGGGGGACTTGAAGACCCAGTACTTC. Protein: CASSQDGGDLKTQYF. The chain links TRBV4-2 to TRBJ2-5; 7 bases are shared with TRBD2. Germline assignment: CDR1 LGHNA and CDR2 YNFKEQ. J gave up 6 bases and V 0 bases, and 7 bases lay outside the gene matches. The CDR3 has 15 residues.

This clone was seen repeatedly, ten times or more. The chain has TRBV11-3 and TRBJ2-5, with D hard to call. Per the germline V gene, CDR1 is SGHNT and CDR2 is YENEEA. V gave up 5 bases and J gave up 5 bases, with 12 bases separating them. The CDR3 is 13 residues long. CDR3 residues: CASSTRSWETQYF. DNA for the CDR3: TGTGCCAGCAGCACAAGGTCTTGGGAGACCCAGTACTTC.

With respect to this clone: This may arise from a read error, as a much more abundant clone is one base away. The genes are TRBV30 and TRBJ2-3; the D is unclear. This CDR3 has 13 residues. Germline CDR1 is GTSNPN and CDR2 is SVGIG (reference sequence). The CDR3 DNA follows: TGTGCCTGTAGTGTACTTGGGTTGGGTACGCAGTATTTT. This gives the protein CACSVLGLGTQYF.

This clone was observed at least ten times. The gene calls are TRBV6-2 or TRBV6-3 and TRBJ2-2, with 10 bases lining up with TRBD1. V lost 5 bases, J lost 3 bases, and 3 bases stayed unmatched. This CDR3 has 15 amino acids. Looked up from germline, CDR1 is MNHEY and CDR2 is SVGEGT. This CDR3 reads CASSAGQGDTGELFF. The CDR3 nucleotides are TGTGCCAGCAGTGCTGGACAGGGGGACACCGGGGAGCTGTTTTTT.

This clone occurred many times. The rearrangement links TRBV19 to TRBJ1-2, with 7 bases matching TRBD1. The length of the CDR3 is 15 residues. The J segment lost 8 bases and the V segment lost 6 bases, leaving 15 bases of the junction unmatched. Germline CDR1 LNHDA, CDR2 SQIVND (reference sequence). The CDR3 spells CASRVDRTLAKGYTF. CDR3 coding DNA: TGTGCCAGTAGGGTGGACAGGACCCTGGCTAAGGGCTACACCTTC.

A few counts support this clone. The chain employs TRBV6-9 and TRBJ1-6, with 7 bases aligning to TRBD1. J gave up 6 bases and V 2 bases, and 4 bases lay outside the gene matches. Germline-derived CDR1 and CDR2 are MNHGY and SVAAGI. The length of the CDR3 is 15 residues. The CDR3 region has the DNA TGTGCCAGCAGTTATATTGCAGGGGGTAATTCACCCCTCCACTTT. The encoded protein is CASSYIAGGNSPLHF.

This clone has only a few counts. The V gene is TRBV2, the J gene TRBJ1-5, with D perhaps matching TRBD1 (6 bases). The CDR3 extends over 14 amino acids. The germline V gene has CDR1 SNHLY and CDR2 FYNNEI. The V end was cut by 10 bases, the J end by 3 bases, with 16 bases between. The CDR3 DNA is TGTGCCATTAACAGGGAGACGATCAATCAGCCCCAGCATTTT. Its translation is CAINRETINQPQHF. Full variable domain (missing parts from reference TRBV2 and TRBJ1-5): EPEVTQTPSHQVTQMGQEVILRCVPISNHLYFYWYRQILGQKVEFLVSFYNNEISEKSEIFDDQFSVERPDGSNFTLKIRSTKLEDSAMYFCAINRETINQPQHFGDGTRLSIL.

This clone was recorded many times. The DNA for the CDR3 is TGTGCCAGCAGTTTCGTTAGGGTGGGATTGCGCCAAGAGACCCAGTACTTC. It is translated as CASSFVRVGLRQETQYF. The J gene is TRBJ2-5, the V gene TRBV27, with D unclear. CDR3 size: 17 residues. Germline V lookup: CDR1 MNHEY, CDR2 SMNVEV (reference sequence). The ends were cut back, 3 bases at V and 1 base at J, with 18 bases in the middle.

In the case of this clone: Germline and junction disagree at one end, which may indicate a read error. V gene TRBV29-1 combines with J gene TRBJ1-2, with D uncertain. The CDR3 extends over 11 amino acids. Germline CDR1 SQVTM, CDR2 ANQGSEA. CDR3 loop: CSVEASVGYNF. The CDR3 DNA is TGCAGCGTTGAAGCCTCCGTCGGCTACAACTTC. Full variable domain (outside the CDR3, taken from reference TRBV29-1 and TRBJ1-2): SAVISQKPSRDICQRGTSLTIQCQVDSQVTMMFWYRQQPGQSLTLIATANQGSEATYESGFVIDKFPISRPNLTFSTLTVSNMSPEDSSIYLCSVEASVGYNFGSGTRLTVV.